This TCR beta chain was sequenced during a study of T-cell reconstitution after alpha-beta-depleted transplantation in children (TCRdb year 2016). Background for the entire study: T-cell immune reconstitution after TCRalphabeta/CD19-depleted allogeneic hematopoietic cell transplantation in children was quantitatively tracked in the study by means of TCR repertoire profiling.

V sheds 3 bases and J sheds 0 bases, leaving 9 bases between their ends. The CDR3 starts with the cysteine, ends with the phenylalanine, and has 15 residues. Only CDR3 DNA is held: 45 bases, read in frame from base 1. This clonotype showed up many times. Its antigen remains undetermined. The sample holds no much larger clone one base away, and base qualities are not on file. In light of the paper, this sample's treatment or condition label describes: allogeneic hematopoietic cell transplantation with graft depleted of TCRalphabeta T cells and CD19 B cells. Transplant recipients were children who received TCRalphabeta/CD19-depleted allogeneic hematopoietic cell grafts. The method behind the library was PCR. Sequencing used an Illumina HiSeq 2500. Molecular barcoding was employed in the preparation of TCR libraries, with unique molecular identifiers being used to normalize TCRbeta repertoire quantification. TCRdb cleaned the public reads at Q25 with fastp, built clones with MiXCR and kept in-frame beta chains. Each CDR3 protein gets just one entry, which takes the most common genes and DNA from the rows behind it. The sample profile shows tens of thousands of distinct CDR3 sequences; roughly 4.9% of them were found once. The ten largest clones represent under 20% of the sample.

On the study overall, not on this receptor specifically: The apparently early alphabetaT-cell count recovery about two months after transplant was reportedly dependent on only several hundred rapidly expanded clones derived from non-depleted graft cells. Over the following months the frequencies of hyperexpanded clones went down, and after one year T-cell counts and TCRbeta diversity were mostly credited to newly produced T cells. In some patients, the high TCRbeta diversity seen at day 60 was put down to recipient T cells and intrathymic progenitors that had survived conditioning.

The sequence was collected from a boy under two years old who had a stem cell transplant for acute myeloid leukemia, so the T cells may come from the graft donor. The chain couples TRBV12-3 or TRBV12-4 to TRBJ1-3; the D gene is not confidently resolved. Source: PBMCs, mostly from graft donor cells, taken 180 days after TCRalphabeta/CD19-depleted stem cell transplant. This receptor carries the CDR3 CASSFVALSGNTIYF. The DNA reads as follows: TGTGCCAGCAGTTTTGTGGCCCTCTCTGGAAACACCATATATTTT.